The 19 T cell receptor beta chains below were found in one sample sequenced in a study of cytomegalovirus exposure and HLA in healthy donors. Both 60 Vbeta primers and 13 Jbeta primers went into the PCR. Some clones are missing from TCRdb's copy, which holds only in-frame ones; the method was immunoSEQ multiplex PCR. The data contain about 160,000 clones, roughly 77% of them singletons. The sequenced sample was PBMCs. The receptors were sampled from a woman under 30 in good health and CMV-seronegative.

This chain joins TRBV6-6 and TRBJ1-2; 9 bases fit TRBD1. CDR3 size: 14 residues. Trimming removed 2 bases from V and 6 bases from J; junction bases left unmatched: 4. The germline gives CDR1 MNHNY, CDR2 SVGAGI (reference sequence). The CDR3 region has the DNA TGTGCCAGCAGTTACAGGGACAGGGCCGATGGCTACACCTTC. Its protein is CASSYRDRADGYTF.

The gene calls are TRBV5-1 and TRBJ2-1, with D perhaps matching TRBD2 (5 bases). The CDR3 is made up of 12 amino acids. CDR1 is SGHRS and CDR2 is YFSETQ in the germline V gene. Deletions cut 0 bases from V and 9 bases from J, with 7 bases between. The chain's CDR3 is CASSLGGIEQFF. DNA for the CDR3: TGCGCCAGCAGCTTGGGAGGGATTGAGCAGTTCTTC.

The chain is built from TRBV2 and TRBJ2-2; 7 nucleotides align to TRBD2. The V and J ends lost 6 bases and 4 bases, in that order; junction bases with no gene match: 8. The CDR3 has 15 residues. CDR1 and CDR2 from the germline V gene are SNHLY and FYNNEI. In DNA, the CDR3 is TGTGCCAGCAGGGCGGGGGACTTGCCCACCGGGGAGCTGTTTTTT. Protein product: CASRAGDLPTGELFF.

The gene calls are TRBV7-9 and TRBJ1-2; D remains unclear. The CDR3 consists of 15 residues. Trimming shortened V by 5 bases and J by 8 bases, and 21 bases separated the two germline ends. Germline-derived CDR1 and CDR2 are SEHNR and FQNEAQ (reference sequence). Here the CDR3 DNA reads TGTGCCAGCAGCCCGAGGAGCGGATTCTTGGGAGGCTACACCTTC. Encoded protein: CASSPRSGFLGGYTF.

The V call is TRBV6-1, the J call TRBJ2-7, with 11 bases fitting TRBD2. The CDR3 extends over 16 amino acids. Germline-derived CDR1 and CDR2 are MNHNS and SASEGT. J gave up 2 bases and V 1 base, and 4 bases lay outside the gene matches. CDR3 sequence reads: CASSEVGLAVPYEQYF. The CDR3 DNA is TGTGCCAGCAGTGAAGTGGGACTAGCGGTCCCCTACGAGCAGTACTTC.

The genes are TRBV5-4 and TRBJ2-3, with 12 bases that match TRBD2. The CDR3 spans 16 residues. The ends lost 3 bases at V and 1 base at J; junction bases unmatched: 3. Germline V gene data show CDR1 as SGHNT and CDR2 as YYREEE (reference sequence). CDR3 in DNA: TGTGCCAGCAGCTGGAGACTAGCGGGGGGCACAGATACGCAGTATTTT. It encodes CASSWRLAGGTDTQYF.

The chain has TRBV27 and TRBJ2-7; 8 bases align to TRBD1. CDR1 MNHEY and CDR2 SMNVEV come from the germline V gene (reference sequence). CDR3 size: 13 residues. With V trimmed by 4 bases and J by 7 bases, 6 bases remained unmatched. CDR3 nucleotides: TGTGCCAGCAGTTCCTGGACAGGGCGGGAGCAGTACTTC. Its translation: CASSSWTGREQYF.

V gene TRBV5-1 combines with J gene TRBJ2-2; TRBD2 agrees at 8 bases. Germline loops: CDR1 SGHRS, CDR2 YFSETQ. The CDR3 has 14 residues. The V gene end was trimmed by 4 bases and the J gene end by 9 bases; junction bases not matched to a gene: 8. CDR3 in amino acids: CASSPSSGNRELFF. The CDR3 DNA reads TGCGCCAGCAGCCCAAGTAGCGGGAACCGGGAGCTGTTTTTT.

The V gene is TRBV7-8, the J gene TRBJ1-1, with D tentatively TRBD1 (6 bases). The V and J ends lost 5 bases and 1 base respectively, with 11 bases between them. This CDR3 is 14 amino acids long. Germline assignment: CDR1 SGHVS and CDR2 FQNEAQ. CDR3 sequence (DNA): TGTGCCAGCAGCACGGGACACCAGAACACTGAAGCTTTCTTT. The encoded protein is CASSTGHQNTEAFF.

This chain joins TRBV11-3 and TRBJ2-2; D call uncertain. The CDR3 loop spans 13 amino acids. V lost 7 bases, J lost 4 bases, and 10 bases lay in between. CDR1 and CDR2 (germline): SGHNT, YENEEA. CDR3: CASTSSGTGELFF. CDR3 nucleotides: TGTGCCAGCACCTCGTCGGGCACCGGGGAGCTGTTTTTT.

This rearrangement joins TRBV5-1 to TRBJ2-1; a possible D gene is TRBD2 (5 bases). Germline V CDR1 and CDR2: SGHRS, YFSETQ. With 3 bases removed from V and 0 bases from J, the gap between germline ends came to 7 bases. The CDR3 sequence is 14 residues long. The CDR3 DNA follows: TGCGCCAGCAGCTCTCGGGGCTCCTACAATGAGCAGTTCTTC. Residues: CASSSRGSYNEQFF.

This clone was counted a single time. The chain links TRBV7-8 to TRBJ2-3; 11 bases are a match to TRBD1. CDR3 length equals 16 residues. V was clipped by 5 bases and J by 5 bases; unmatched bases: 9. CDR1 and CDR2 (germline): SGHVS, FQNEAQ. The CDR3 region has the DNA TGTGCCAGCAGCCCCCCGGACAGGGGGCCTGGAGATACGCAGTATTTT. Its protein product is CASSPPDRGPGDTQYF.

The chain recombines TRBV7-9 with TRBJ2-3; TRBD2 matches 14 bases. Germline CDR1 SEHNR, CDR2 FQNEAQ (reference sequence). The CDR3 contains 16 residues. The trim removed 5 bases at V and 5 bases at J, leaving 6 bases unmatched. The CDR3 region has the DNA TGTGCCAGCAGCAAGGGACTAGCGGGAGCAGGAGATACGCAGTATTTT. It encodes CASSKGLAGAGDTQYF.

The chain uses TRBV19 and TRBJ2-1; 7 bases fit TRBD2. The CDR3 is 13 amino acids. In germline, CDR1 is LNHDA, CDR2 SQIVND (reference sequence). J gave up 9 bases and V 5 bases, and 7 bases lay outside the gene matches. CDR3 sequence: CASSSQGGIEQFF. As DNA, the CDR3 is TGTGCCAGTAGTTCCCAGGGAGGGATTGAGCAGTTCTTC.

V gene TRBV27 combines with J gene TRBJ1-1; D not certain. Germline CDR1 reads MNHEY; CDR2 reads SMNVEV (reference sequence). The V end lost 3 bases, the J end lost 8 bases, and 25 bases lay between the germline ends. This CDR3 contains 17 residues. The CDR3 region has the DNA TGTGCCAGCAGTTTGGGTCTCTGGGCCTCGAACCCTAAAGAAGCTTTCTTT. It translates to CASSLGLWASNPKEAFF.

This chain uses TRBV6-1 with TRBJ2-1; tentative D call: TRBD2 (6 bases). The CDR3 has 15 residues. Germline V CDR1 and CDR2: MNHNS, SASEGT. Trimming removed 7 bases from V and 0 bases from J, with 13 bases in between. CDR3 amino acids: CASTRGDISYNEQFF. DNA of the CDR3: TGTGCCAGCACTCGCGGGGATATCTCCTACAATGAGCAGTTCTTC.

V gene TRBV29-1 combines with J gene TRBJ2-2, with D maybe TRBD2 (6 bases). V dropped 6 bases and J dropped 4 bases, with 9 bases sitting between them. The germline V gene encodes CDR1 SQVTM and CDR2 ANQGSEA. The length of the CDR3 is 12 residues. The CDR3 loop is CSVTGLTGELFF. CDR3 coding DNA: TGCAGCGTCACGGGACTCACCGGGGAGCTGTTTTTT.

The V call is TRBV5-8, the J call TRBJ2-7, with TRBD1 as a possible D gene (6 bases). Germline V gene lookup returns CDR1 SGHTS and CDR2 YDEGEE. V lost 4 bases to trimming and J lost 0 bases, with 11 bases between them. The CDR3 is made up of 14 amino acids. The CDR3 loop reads CASSPTGFSYEQYF. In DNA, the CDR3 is TGTGCCAGCAGCCCAACAGGGTTCTCCTACGAGCAGTACTTC.

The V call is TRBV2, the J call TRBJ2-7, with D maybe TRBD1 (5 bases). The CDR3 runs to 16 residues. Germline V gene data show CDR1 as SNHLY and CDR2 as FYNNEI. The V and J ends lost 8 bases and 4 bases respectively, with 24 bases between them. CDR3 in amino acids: CASQKSTVGQVYEQYF. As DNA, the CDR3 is TGTGCCAGCCAGAAGTCGACAGTGGGCCAAGTTTACGAGCAGTACTTC. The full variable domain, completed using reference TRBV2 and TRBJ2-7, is EPEVTQTPSHQVTQMGQEVILRCVPISNHLYFYWYRQILGQKVEFLVSFYNNEISEKSEIFDDQFSVERPDGSNFTLKIRSTKLEDSAMYFCASQKSTVGQVYEQYFGPGTRLTVT.